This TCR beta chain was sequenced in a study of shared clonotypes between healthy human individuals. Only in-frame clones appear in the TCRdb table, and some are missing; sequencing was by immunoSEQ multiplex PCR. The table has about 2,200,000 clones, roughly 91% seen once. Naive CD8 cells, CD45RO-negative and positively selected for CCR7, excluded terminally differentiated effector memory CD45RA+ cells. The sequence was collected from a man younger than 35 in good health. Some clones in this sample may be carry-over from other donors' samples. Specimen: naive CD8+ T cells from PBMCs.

DNA of the CDR3: TGCAGCGTTGATCCGACAGGGGGAAGCTATGGCTACACCTTC. Translating gives CSVDPTGGSYGYTF. The chain joins TRBV29-1 to TRBJ1-2, with 9 bases fitting TRBD1. The V and J ends lost 3 bases and 4 bases, in that order; junction bases with no gene match: 6. The germline V gene encodes CDR1 SQVTM and CDR2 ANQGSEA. The CDR3 totals 14 residues.